The 14 T cell receptor beta chains below come from one sample, sequenced in a study of early T cells in non-severe SARS-CoV-2 infection. TCRdb processed the 5' RACE reads anew with MiXCR; each CDR3 protein has one entry. The data contain tens of thousands of distinct CDR3 sequences, over 3.5% of them singletons. The sequencing sample was made of whole blood. The receptors stem from an adult who was a healthcare worker with PCR-confirmed SARS-CoV-2 infection or an uninfected control (not recorded which).

This clonotype was seen at least ten times. The chain couples TRBV24-1 to TRBJ2-2; TRBD1 agrees at 9 bases. J gave up 7 bases and V 4 bases, and 9 bases lay outside the gene matches. CDR1 and CDR2 (germline): KGHDR, SFDVKD. The CDR3 runs to 16 residues. CDR3 nucleotide sequence: TGTGCCACCAGTGAAACCGGGACAGGGTCAGGCGGGGAGCTGTTTTTT. Translating it yields CATSETGTGSGGELFF.

This clonotype was seen repeatedly, ten times or more. The genes are TRBV9 and TRBJ2-1, with TRBD2 identical over 14 bases. There are 16 residues in the CDR3. V gave up 0 bases and J gave up 9 bases; unmatched junction bases: 5. Germline assignment: CDR1 SGDLS and CDR2 YYNGEE. The CDR3 spells CASSVAGTSGRGEQFF. DNA for the CDR3: TGTGCCAGCAGCGTAGCCGGGACTAGCGGGAGAGGTGAGCAGTTCTTC. The whole variable domain, filled in from reference TRBV9 and TRBJ2-1, reads DSGVTQTPKHLITATGQRVTLRCSPRSGDLSVYWYQQSLDQGLQFLIQYYNGEERAKGNILERFSAQQFPDLHSELNLSSLELGDSALYFCASSVAGTSGRGEQFFGPGTRLTVL.

This clonotype has at least ten counts. CDR3 coding DNA: TGCAGTGCTAGATTCGGCGGGGAGCTGTTTTTT. As protein: CSARFGGELFF. The rearrangement links TRBV20-1 to TRBJ2-2; D is unresolved. Trimming took 2 bases from V and 7 from J, leaving 5 bases between them. This CDR3 is built from 11 residues. Germline V gives CDR1 DFQATT, CDR2 SNEGSKA (reference sequence).

There are many counts of this clonotype. This chain joins TRBV12-3 or TRBV12-4 and TRBJ1-1, with 7 bases matching TRBD1. This CDR3 region has 14 residues. V lost 5 bases, J lost 0 bases, and 3 bases stayed unmatched. The CDR3 loop is CASSPTGLNTEAFF. The CDR3 DNA is TGTGCCAGCAGTCCGACAGGGTTGAACACTGAAGCTTTCTTT.

This clonotype was picked up many times. The chain couples TRBV27 to TRBJ1-5, with a weak D call TRBD1 (6 bases). Deletions cut 0 bases from V and 1 base from J, with 7 bases between. Germline values: CDR1 MNHEY, CDR2 SMNVEV (reference sequence). The CDR3 extends over 15 amino acids. CDR3 sequence reads: CASSLSRGSNQPQHF. In DNA form, the CDR3 reads TGTGCCAGCAGTTTATCCAGGGGAAGCAATCAGCCCCAGCATTTT.

This clonotype was observed many times. The chain couples TRBV7-2 to TRBJ2-1, with 7 bases fitting TRBD1. The CDR3 runs 15 residues. After removal of 4 bases from V and 6 bases from J, the junction contained 9 bases not matched to a gene. Germline V lookup: CDR1 SGHTA, CDR2 FQGNSA. The CDR3 region has the DNA TGTGCCAGCAGCTCAAGGACAGGTACGAGCAATGAGCAGTTCTTC. Its protein is CASSSRTGTSNEQFF.

This clonotype came up many times. The chain employs TRBV29-1 and TRBJ2-1, with 7 bases fitting TRBD2. The junction had 2 bases not matched to a gene; V was cut back by 5 bases and J by 1 base. CDR3 length: 13 amino acids. Germline-derived CDR1 and CDR2 are SQVTM and ANQGSEA. The CDR3 loop reads CSVHGRSYNEQFF. In DNA form, the CDR3 reads TGCAGCGTTCACGGGAGGTCCTACAATGAGCAGTTCTTC.

V usage is TRBV12-3 or TRBV12-4 and J usage is TRBJ1-5; unclear D gene. V dropped 4 bases and J dropped 1 base, with 11 bases sitting between them. The CDR3 runs to 15 residues. As DNA, the CDR3 is TGTGCCAGCAGTTCTACGGTTGGGAGCAATCAGCCCCAGCATTTT. Protein: CASSSTVGSNQPQHF.

This clonotype came up a few times. The chain carries TRBV7-2 and TRBJ2-1, with D perhaps assigned TRBD1 or TRBD2 (6 bases each). Trimming stripped 2 bases from V and 7 bases from J, with 21 bases between. The CDR3 is 17 amino acids. Germline CDR1 is SGHTA and CDR2 is FQGNSA. The DNA for the CDR3 is TGTGCCAGCAGCTTACGGCGGACAGAGCGGGCCCAGAATGAGCAGTTCTTC. Its protein product is CASSLRRTERAQNEQFF.

This clonotype was observed a few times. The chain has TRBV18 and TRBJ1-1, with D unclear. CDR3 length: 13 residues. Germline CDR1 KGHSH, CDR2 LQKENI. Trimming left V 3 bases short and J 1 base short, with 6 bases between. This chain's CDR3 is CASSPHPNTEAFF. DNA for the CDR3: TGTGCCAGCTCACCCCATCCGAACACTGAAGCTTTCTTT.

In its sample, this clonotype was seen many times. V is TRBV19 and J is TRBJ2-1, with D tentatively TRBD1 (5 bases). This CDR3 region has 15 residues. Trimming left V 3 bases short and J 6 bases short, with 15 bases between. CDR1 LNHDA and CDR2 SQIVND come from the germline V gene (reference sequence). DNA for the CDR3: TGTGCCAGTAGTATCGAGGCAGGGTGGGGCAATGAGCAGTTCTTC. It is translated as CASSIEAGWGNEQFF. Variable domain in full (rest from reference TRBV19 and TRBJ2-1): DGGITQSPKYLFRKEGQNVTLSCEQNLNHDAMYWYRQDPGQGLRLIYYSQIVNDFQKGDIAEGYSVSREKKESFPLTVTSAQKNPTAFYLCASSIEAGWGNEQFFGPGTRLTVL.

The sample holds many counts of this clonotype. The chain recombines TRBV20-1 with TRBJ1-5; TRBD1 agrees at 7 bases. CDR1 DFQATT and CDR2 SNEGSKA come from the germline V gene (reference sequence). V shed 3 bases and J 2 bases; nucleotides not matched to a gene: 7. CDR3 length: 15 residues. The CDR3 sequence: CSARDPGGGNQPQHF. The CDR3 region has the DNA TGCAGTGCTAGGGACCCAGGGGGTGGCAATCAGCCCCAGCATTTT.

The chain has TRBV4-1 and TRBJ1-4, with 10 bases that match TRBD1. Germline-derived CDR1 and CDR2 are MGHRA and YSYEKL. The CDR3 totals 15 residues. V was pared by 1 base and J by 8 bases, with 4 bases of the junction left unmatched. The chain's CDR3 is CASSQGTGGSEKLFF. The CDR3 nucleotides read TGCGCCAGCAGCCAAGGGACAGGGGGAAGCGAAAAACTGTTTTTT.

Many counts were recorded for this clonotype. This chain links TRBV12-3 or TRBV12-4 with TRBJ2-4; 7 nucleotides line up with TRBD1. CDR3 length: 16 residues. Losses at the gene ends were 2 bases for V and 0 bases for J; bases not matched to a gene: 4. The CDR3 region is CASSLPGQIAKNIQYF. In DNA, the CDR3 is TGTGCCAGCAGTTTACCGGGACAGATAGCCAAAAACATTCAGTACTTC.